This TCR beta chain was identified during a study of beta chain features in type 1 diabetes. Study-wide results and limits: Moderately but significantly shorter TCRB CDR3s were found in Type 1 diabetes patients in all four CD4+ subsets.

Investigators reverse transcribed all isolated RNA, so they sequenced expressed TCRB transcripts. This table comes from immunoSEQ multiplex PCR, and its TCRdb copy is limited to in-frame clones, with some not included. The sample contains 310,000 or so clones, approximately 9.9% of which appear only once. Including both end residues, the CDR3 is 14 amino acids long. In germline, CDR1 is LNHDA, CDR2 SQIVND (reference sequence). As concerns this clone: Its antigen remains unknown. The DNA is left out, because the CDR3 cannot be placed on it with certainty; the CDR3 is given as TCRdb lists it.

Stem cell-like memory, regulatory, central memory and naive CD4+ cells were sorted via CD45RO/CCR7/CD25/CD127/CD95/CD27. The receptor was derived from a man in his thirties or forties with type 1 diabetes. The genes are TRBV19 and TRBJ1-4. Material: central memory CD4+ T cells from blood. This chain's CDR3 is CASSIFSSSGKLFF.